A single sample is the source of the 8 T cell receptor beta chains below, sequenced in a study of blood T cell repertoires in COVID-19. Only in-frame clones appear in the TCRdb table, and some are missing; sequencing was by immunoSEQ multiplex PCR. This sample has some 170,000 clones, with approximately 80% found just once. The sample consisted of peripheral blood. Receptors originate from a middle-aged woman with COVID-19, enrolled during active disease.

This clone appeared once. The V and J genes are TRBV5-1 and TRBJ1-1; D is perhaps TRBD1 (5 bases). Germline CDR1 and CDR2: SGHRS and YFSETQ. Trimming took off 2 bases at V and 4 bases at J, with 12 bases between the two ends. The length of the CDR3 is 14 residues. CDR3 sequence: CASSFKAGSTEAFF. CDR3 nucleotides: TGCGCCAGCAGCTTTAAGGCAGGGTCCACTGAAGCTTTCTTT.

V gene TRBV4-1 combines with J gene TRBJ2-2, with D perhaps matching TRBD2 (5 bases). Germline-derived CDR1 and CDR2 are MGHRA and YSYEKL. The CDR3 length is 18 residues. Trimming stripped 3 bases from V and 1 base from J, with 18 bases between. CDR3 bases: TGCGCCAGCAGCCACCCCAGCGGAGAGGCAGGGAACACCGGGGAGCTGTTTTTT. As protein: CASSHPSGEAGNTGELFF.

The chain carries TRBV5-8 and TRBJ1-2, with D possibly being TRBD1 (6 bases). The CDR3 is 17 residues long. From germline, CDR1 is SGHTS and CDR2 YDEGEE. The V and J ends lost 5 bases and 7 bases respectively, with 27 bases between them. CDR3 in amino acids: CASRPGHGGDFYSGYTF. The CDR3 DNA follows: TGTGCCAGCAGGCCGGGACACGGGGGGGATTTTTATAGTGGCTACACCTTC.

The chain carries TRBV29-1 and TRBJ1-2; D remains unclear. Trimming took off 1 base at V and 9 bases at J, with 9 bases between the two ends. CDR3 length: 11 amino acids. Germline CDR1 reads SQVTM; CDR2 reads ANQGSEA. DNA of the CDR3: TGCAGCGTTGAAGGGGAGAATCGCTACACCTTC. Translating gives CSVEGENRYTF.

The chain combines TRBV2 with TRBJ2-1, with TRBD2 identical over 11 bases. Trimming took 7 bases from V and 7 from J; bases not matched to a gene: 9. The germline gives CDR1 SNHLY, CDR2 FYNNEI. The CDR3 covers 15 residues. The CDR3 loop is CASTRRLAGKNEQFF. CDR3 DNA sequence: TGTGCCAGCACCCGAAGACTAGCGGGGAAGAATGAGCAGTTCTTC.

The CDR3 region is CASSLSPGGYEQYF. The DNA of the CDR3 is TGTGCCAGCAGTTTAAGCCCGGGGGGCTACGAGCAGTACTTC. The chain employs TRBV27 and TRBJ2-7, with 7 bases matching TRBD2. This CDR3 has 14 residues. V shed 2 bases, J shed 3 bases, and the junction held 4 bases outside the gene matches. CDR1 is MNHEY, CDR2 SMNVEV, per germline (reference sequence).

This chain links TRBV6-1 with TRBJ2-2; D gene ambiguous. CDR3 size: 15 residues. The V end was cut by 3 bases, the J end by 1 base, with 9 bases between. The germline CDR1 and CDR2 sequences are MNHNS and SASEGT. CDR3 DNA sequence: TGTGCCAGCAGTGAGGGCAGCCGGAACACCGGGGAGCTGTTTTTT. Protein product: CASSEGSRNTGELFF.

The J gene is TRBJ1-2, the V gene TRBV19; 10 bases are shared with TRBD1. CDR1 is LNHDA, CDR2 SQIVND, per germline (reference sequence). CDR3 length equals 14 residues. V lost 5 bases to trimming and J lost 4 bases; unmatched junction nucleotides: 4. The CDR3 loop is CASSLDRGTYGYTF. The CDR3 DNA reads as TGTGCCAGTAGTTTGGACAGGGGGACCTATGGCTACACCTTC.